The 26 T cell receptor beta chains given below trace back to one sample, sequenced in a study of cytomegalovirus exposure and HLA in healthy donors. PCR amplification relied on 60 Vbeta primers (plus 13 Jbeta primers). Libraries were prepared by immunoSEQ multiplex PCR; TCRdb keeps only in-frame clonotypes and omits some of them. The table includes over 150,000 clones, 65% to 70% detected once. Sequenced input: PBMCs. The receptors stem from a woman aged 18-35 years in good health and CMV-seropositive.

This clone was seen more than once but under ten times. Other DNA sequences of this sample code for an identical CDR3. V usage is TRBV6-5 and J usage is TRBJ1-5; TRBD1 agrees at 9 bases. The CDR3 is made up of 15 amino acids. Germline trimming cut 5 bases from V and 5 bases from J; bases unmatched to any gene: 7. Germline CDR1 is MNHEY and CDR2 is SVGAGI. CDR3 DNA: TGTGCCAGCAGTCGGGGACAGGGTTCATATCAGCCCCAGCATTTT. Amino acid sequence: CASSRGQGSYQPQHF.

A word on this clone: This sample includes further DNA sequences coding for the same CDR3. The V and J genes are TRBV6-9 and TRBJ1-6; TRBD1 is a possible D gene (6 bases). The CDR3 runs 16 residues. With 5 bases removed from V and 7 bases from J, the gap between germline ends came to 18 bases. Looked up from germline, CDR1 is MNHGY and CDR2 is SVAAGI. CDR3 DNA sequence: TGTGCCAGCAGTGAGGCAGCAGGACAGATCAATTCACCCCTCCACTTT. Encoded protein: CASSEAAGQINSPLHF.

The gene calls are TRBV18 and TRBJ2-5; 8 positions match TRBD1. The CDR3 sequence is 16 residues long. Germline V gives CDR1 KGHSH, CDR2 LQKENI. After removal of 0 bases from V and 10 bases from J, the junction contained 13 bases not matched to a gene. The CDR3 nucleotides are TGTGCCAGCTCACCACCACCAGGGGGCCCTTTGGAGGGCCAGTACTTC. The encoded protein is CASSPPPGGPLEGQYF.

This rearrangement joins TRBV2 to TRBJ2-7; TRBD2 matches 7 bases. The CDR3 spans 15 residues. The ends lost 4 bases at V and 7 bases at J; junction bases unmatched: 13. CDR1 and CDR2 from the germline V gene are SNHLY and FYNNEI. CDR3 bases: TGTGCCAGCAGTGGGACCCGGGCTCCCGGGGGGGAGCAGTACTTC. This codes for CASSGTRAPGGEQYF.

The J gene is TRBJ2-1, the V gene TRBV29-1; D unresolved. Germline V gene sequence: CDR1 SQVTM, CDR2 ANQGSEA. CDR3 length: 12 residues. Trimming removed 2 bases at V and 5 bases at J, with 7 bases between. The CDR3 region is CSVERIDNEQFF. CDR3 DNA sequence: TGCAGCGTTGAAAGAATAGACAATGAGCAGTTCTTC.

The chain uses TRBV18 and TRBJ2-3, with a tentative D call TRBD1 (6 bases). V was pared by 0 bases and J by 5 bases, with 6 bases between. The germline V gene has CDR1 KGHSH and CDR2 LQKENI. This CDR3 comprises 13 residues. For the CDR3, the DNA is TGTGCCAGCTCACCACCGGACAGAGATACGCAGTATTTT. It translates to CASSPPDRDTQYF. The whole variable domain, filled in from reference TRBV18 and TRBJ2-3, reads NAGVMQNPRHLVRRRGQEARLRCSPMKGHSHVYWYRQLPEEGLKFMVYLQKENIIDESGMPKERFSAEFPKEGPSILRIQQVVRGDSAAYFCASSPPDRDTQYFGPGTRLTVL.

The V gene is TRBV19, the J gene TRBJ1-1; no clear D. The CDR3 consists of 10 residues. The V and J ends lost 6 bases and 10 bases respectively, with 9 bases between them. CDR1 and CDR2 (germline): LNHDA, SQIVND (reference sequence). CDR3 loop: CASSGSRAFF. The CDR3 region has the DNA TGTGCCAGTAGCGGTTCCCGAGCTTTCTTT. Filled out from reference TRBV19 and TRBJ1-1, the complete variable domain reads DGGITQSPKYLFRKEGQNVTLSCEQNLNHDAMYWYRQDPGQGLRLIYYSQIVNDFQKGDIAEGYSVSREKKESFPLTVTSAQKNPTAFYLCASSGSRAFFGQGTRLTVV.

The chain recombines TRBV6-1 with TRBJ2-7, with 10 bases that match TRBD2. CDR3 length equals 12 residues. CDR1 is MNHNS, CDR2 SASEGT, per germline. V lost 7 bases and J lost 5; bases outside the gene matches: 2. The CDR3 reads CASTLAGDEQYF. CDR3 DNA sequence: TGTGCCAGCACTCTAGCGGGAGACGAGCAGTACTTC.

The rearrangement joins TRBV11-1 to TRBJ2-7; D is possibly TRBD2 (6 bases). The CDR3 loop spans 14 amino acids. Deletions cut 3 bases from V and 2 bases from J, with 11 bases between. Germline V gene sequence: CDR1 SGHAT, CDR2 FQDESV (reference sequence). The CDR3 region has the DNA TGTGCCAGCAGCTTTCTAGCGTCGACCTACGAGCAGTACTTC. This translates into CASSFLASTYEQYF.

The chain recombines TRBV7-5 with TRBJ1-2; the DNA was not compared with TRBD1, the D call given in the table. TRBV7-5 represents a pseudogene. This CDR3 region has 17 residues. DNA for the CDR3: TGTGCCAGAAGCCGAGGACAGATGAGCCCCCCTAACTATGGCTACACCTTC. This translates into CARSRGQMSPPNYGYTF.

The chain links TRBV19 to TRBJ1-5; D perhaps matches TRBD1 (6 bases). The germline gives CDR1 LNHDA, CDR2 SQIVND (reference sequence). The CDR3 loop spans 14 amino acids. The germline V and J ends were trimmed by 3 bases and 4 bases, with 10 bases remaining between them. CDR3: CASSIDRPNQPQHF. In DNA, the CDR3 is TGTGCCAGTAGTATCGACAGGCCGAATCAGCCCCAGCATTTT.

The chain couples TRBV27 to TRBJ2-2; 8 positions agree with TRBD1. V shed 3 bases and J 9 bases; nucleotides not matched to a gene: 9. Germline V lookup: CDR1 MNHEY, CDR2 SMNVEV (reference sequence). CDR3 size: 15 residues. The CDR3 loop is CASSFRGRRFWELFF. CDR3 DNA: TGTGCCAGCAGTTTCAGGGGGCGTAGGTTCTGGGAGCTGTTTTTT.

V gene TRBV2 combines with J gene TRBJ1-2; possible D gene TRBD1, 5 bases. Trimming cost V 6 bases and J 4 bases, with 12 bases left between them. The CDR3 has 13 amino acids. Germline V gene data show CDR1 as SNHLY and CDR2 as FYNNEI. CDR3 DNA sequence: TGTGCCAGCAGAAGGATGGGACTCTATGGCTACACCTTC. Encoded protein: CASRRMGLYGYTF.

V usage is TRBV11-3 and J usage is TRBJ1-1, with 7 bases matching TRBD1. The CDR3 runs 13 residues. Per the germline V gene, CDR1 is SGHNT and CDR2 is YENEEA. V was clipped by 3 bases and J by 8 bases; unmatched bases: 6. The CDR3 region has the DNA TGTGCCAGCAGCTTTGGACCGGGACAGGAAGCTTTCTTT. Its protein product is CASSFGPGQEAFF.

J is TRBJ2-3 and V is TRBV30; D may be TRBD2 (5 bases). Germline V gene lookup returns CDR1 GTSNPN and CDR2 SVGIG (reference sequence). Trimming cost V 3 bases and J 5 bases, with 9 bases left between them. This CDR3 contains 12 residues. The CDR3 DNA reads as TGTGCCTGGAGCGAGGGTCGAGATACGCAGTATTTT. This sequence encodes CAWSEGRDTQYF.

The chain uses TRBV6-1 and TRBJ2-5; TRBD2 aligns across 10 bases. In germline, CDR1 is MNHNS, CDR2 SASEGT. The CDR3 loop spans 18 amino acids. V was pared by 2 bases and J by 5 bases, with 14 bases of the junction left unmatched. This chain's CDR3 is CASSELLAGGIIRETQYF. The CDR3 DNA is TGTGCCAGCAGTGAATTGTTAGCGGGAGGAATTATAAGGGAGACCCAGTACTTC.

The rearrangement joins TRBV28 to TRBJ2-5, with 10 bases aligning to TRBD1. The better agreement between TRBJ2-7 and the DNA end casts doubt on the J call. CDR3 size: 15 residues. Germline V gene sequence: CDR1 MDHEN, CDR2 SYDVKM. The CDR3 protein is CASSSPGQGSYEQYF. The CDR3 region has the DNA TGTGCCAGCAGTTCGCCGGGACAGGGGTCCTACGAGCAGTACTTC.

The chain uses TRBV5-1 and TRBJ2-2; D is ambiguous. The ends were cut back, 7 bases at V and 3 bases at J, with 25 bases in the middle. The germline V gene encodes CDR1 SGHRS and CDR2 YFSETQ. CDR3 size: 18 residues. The DNA for the CDR3 is TGCGCCAGCCAACTCCTGATCCGCAATGACCGGGACACCGGGGAGCTGTTTTTT. The encoded protein is CASQLLIRNDRDTGELFF.

This chain uses TRBV19 with TRBJ2-7; D perhaps matches TRBD1 (6 bases). This CDR3 has 12 amino acids. Germline V lookup: CDR1 LNHDA, CDR2 SQIVND (reference sequence). Trimming cost V 3 bases and J 9 bases, with 12 bases left between them. The CDR3 DNA reads as TGTGCCAGTAGTATCTTGACAGGCCCGCAGTACTTC. Protein sequence: CASSILTGPQYF.

The CDR3, as DNA: TGTGCCACCAGCAGAGATAGTGTGGGCGAGACCCAGTACTTC. It specifies CATSRDSVGETQYF. V and J are TRBV15 and TRBJ2-5, with no clear D. The CDR3 spans 14 residues. Per germline, CDR1 LNHNV and CDR2 YYDKDF (reference sequence). The V end was cut by 0 bases, the J end by 5 bases, with 10 bases between.

V usage is TRBV9 and J usage is TRBJ1-5, with D possibly TRBD1 on 6 matching bases. The CDR3 runs 14 residues. V was trimmed by 3 bases and J by 4 bases, leaving 11 bases between them. The germline gives CDR1 SGDLS, CDR2 YYNGEE. CDR3 protein: CASSAKTGNQPQHF. The CDR3 region has the DNA TGTGCCAGCAGCGCTAAAACAGGGAATCAGCCCCAGCATTTT.

This clone came up once. The V gene is TRBV29-1, the J gene TRBJ2-2; a weak D match, TRBD1 (6 bases). Germline V gene lookup returns CDR1 SQVTM and CDR2 ANQGSEA. V shed 7 bases and J shed 1 base, with 7 bases lying between them. CDR3 length equals 12 residues. The CDR3 reads CSGTENTGELFF. In nucleotides, the CDR3 is TGCAGCGGGACAGAGAACACCGGGGAGCTGTTTTTT.

This clone was seen more than once but under ten times. The genes are TRBV4-3 and TRBJ2-5; 8 nucleotides align to TRBD2. The ends lost 0 bases at V and 0 bases at J; junction bases unmatched: 9. Germline assignment: CDR1 LGHNA and CDR2 YSLEER. The CDR3 length is 18 residues. The CDR3 DNA sequence: TGCGCCAGCAGCCAAGATTTCCGGGGGGGTACTTACCAAGAGACCCAGTACTTC. This translates into CASSQDFRGGTYQETQYF.

This clone was observed a few times. The chain employs TRBV4-2 and TRBJ1-2, with a possible D match to TRBD1 (6 bases). Germline V gene sequence: CDR1 LGHNA, CDR2 YNFKEQ. The V and J ends lost 4 bases and 13 bases respectively, with 13 bases between them. This CDR3 region has 11 residues. In DNA form, the CDR3 reads TGTGCCAGCAGCCTGGCAGGGGAATGCACCTTC. It is translated as CASSLAGECTF.

The chain links TRBV18 to TRBJ1-5; 8 bases line up with TRBD1. With V trimmed by 4 bases and J by 3 bases, 14 bases remained unmatched. Germline V gene data show CDR1 as KGHSH and CDR2 as LQKENI. The CDR3 is made up of 18 amino acids. The CDR3 DNA sequence: TGTGCCAGCTCACGAATTTATACGGGACAGGCCCTCAATCAGCCCCAGCATTTT. Its protein is CASSRIYTGQALNQPQHF.

This chain joins TRBV11-2 and TRBJ2-5, with D possibly TRBD1 on 7 matching bases. Looked up from germline, CDR1 is SGHAT and CDR2 is FQNNGV. The CDR3 covers 13 residues. Between the trimmed V and J ends, which lost 3 bases and 7 bases, there was a span of 12 bases. Here the CDR3 DNA reads TGTGCCAGCAGCTTCAATCAGGGGGGGACCCAGTACTTC. This encodes CASSFNQGGTQYF.